This note documents a single T cell receptor beta chain sequence. Antigen specificity is unknown. The data were obtained in a study of post-analysis software for immune sequencing data. Whole-study findings and limits: Five or six TRBV segments, TRBV5-6, TRBV5-1 and TRBV20-1 among them, were found more frequent in patients than controls.

The TCR beta cDNA libraries carried unique molecular identifiers. Via MiXCR, TCRdb re-called the PCR reads, giving one row per CDR3 protein. The sample carries approximately 770,000 distinct CDR3 sequences, more than 45% recorded once. The length of the CDR3 is 17 residues. Germline CDR1 reads DFQATT; CDR2 reads SNEGSKA (reference sequence). Unmatched junction bases numbered 9, after V lost 0 bases and J lost 2 bases. The sequenced material came from blood. V and J are TRBV20-1 and TRBJ2-7; 11 bases are a match to TRBD2. The sequence was collected from a girl aged 5-17 years with multiple sclerosis. The CDR3 protein is CSARDPGTGLAAYEQYF. The CDR3 DNA sequence: TGCAGTGCTAGAGACCCGGGAACGGGACTAGCGGCCTACGAGCAGTACTTC.